These 24 T cell receptor beta chains were sequenced from one sample in a study of long-term antiretroviral therapy in people with HIV. Runs used v3.0 of the immunoSEQ assay and were done at survey level. Sequenced by immunoSEQ multiplex PCR; TCRdb stores in-frame clones only, minus some. The table includes around 19,000 clones, roughly 75% detected once. Sample: unsorted PBMCs, taken 2.9 years after starting antiretroviral therapy. Receptor source: a woman in her thirties with HIV.

The rearrangement joins TRBV10-3 to TRBJ2-5; 10 nucleotides line up with TRBD2. The CDR3 runs 18 residues. Germline values: CDR1 ENHRY, CDR2 SYGVKD. J gave up 7 bases and V 3 bases, and 17 bases lay outside the gene matches. In nucleotides, the CDR3 is TGTGCCATCAGTGAAGGACTAGCGGAACGATCCGGTCGGGGGACCCAGTACTTC. Amino acid sequence: CAISEGLAERSGRGTQYF.

The rearrangement uses TRBV10-3 and TRBJ1-1; D not resolved. V lost 4 bases, J lost 4 bases, and 10 bases lay in between. The CDR3 sequence is 13 residues long. Germline V gene sequence: CDR1 ENHRY, CDR2 SYGVKD. This CDR3 reads CAISGPRVTEAFF. The CDR3 DNA sequence: TGTGCCATCAGTGGGCCGAGAGTCACTGAAGCTTTCTTT.

V usage is TRBV14 and J usage is TRBJ2-3; D assignment may be TRBD1 or TRBD2 (6 bases each). With 4 bases removed from V and 3 bases from J, the gap between germline ends came to 20 bases. This CDR3 is 17 amino acids long. The germline gives CDR1 SGHDN, CDR2 FVKESK. The DNA of the CDR3 is TGTGCCAGCAGCCGACGAGGAGGAGGGGGGATTACAGATACGCAGTATTTT. Translation gives CASSRRGGGGITDTQYF.

The rearrangement uses TRBV5-1 and TRBJ2-1; perhaps TRBD2 as D (5 bases). The germline V gene encodes CDR1 SGHRS and CDR2 YFSETQ. The CDR3 consists of 15 residues. V shed 6 bases and J shed 0 bases, with 13 bases lying between them. The DNA of the CDR3 is TGCGCCAGCAAGGCGGGCCCCGGCTCCTACAATGAGCAGTTCTTC. Its protein product is CASKAGPGSYNEQFF.

This rearrangement joins TRBV7-9 to TRBJ1-1; D unclear. This CDR3 comprises 11 residues. Trimming cost V 6 bases and J 6 bases, with 8 bases left between them. The V gene's germline CDR1 is SEHNR and CDR2 FQNEAQ (reference sequence). Written as DNA, the CDR3 is TGTGCCAGCAGTTTCTACGCTGAAGCTTTCTTT. Translating it yields CASSFYAEAFF.

This clone was counted a single time. The rearrangement uses TRBV2 and TRBJ2-1, with unresolved D. This CDR3 comprises 13 residues. V dropped 4 bases and J dropped 3 bases, with 7 bases sitting between them. CDR1 is SNHLY, CDR2 FYNNEI, per germline. The CDR3, as DNA: TGTGCCAGCAGTGGGATATACTACAATGAGCAGTTCTTC. It is translated as CASSGIYYNEQFF.

J is TRBJ1-2 and V is TRBV6-1, with a possible D match to TRBD1 (5 bases). V dropped 10 bases and J dropped 8 bases, with 20 bases sitting between them. The germline V gene has CDR1 MNHNS and CDR2 SASEGT. The CDR3 totals 13 residues. CDR3 amino acids: CATREGWGVGYTF. CDR3 bases: TGTGCCACCAGGGAGGGATGGGGGGTCGGCTACACCTTC.

This clone was detected only a few times. The V and J genes are TRBV7-2 and TRBJ1-6; 11 bases align to TRBD1. The J segment lost 2 bases and the V segment lost 1 base, leaving 4 bases of the junction unmatched. The CDR3 contains 18 residues. Germline V CDR1 and CDR2: SGHTA, FQGNSA. This CDR3 is CASSLVGQGGTYNSPLHF. The CDR3 DNA is TGTGCCAGCAGCTTAGTGGGACAGGGGGGAACCTATAATTCACCCCTCCACTTT. The full variable domain, its missing parts supplied by reference TRBV7-2 and TRBJ1-6, is GAGVSQSPSNKVTEKGKDVELRCDPISGHTALYWYRQSLGQGLEFLIYFQGNSAPDKSGLPSDRFSAERTGGSVSTLTIQRTQQEDSAVYLCASSLVGQGGTYNSPLHFGNGTRLTVT.

The genes are TRBV13 and TRBJ1-1; 7 positions match TRBD1. CDR3 length equals 14 residues. Germline CDR1 PRHDT, CDR2 FYEKMQ (reference sequence). The V gene end was trimmed by 5 bases and the J gene end by 6 bases; junction bases not matched to a gene: 9. CDR3 sequence reads: CASSPLGGRAEAFF. CDR3 DNA sequence: TGTGCCAGCAGCCCCTTAGGGGGCCGAGCTGAAGCTTTCTTT.

The chain links TRBV19 to TRBJ2-3, with 11 bases that match TRBD2. V dropped 6 bases and J dropped 7; count of bases not matched to a gene: 6. Germline V gene lookup returns CDR1 LNHDA and CDR2 SQIVND (reference sequence). The CDR3 has 14 residues. CDR3 in amino acids: CASRFSGGAYTQYF. CDR3 coding DNA: TGTGCCAGTAGGTTTAGCGGGGGGGCGTATACGCAGTATTTT.

V and J are TRBV9 and TRBJ1-2; the D gene is possibly TRBD1 (5 bases). Germline CDR1 and CDR2: SGDLS and YYNGEE. CDR3 length: 13 amino acids. V gave up 0 bases and J gave up 7 bases, with 10 bases separating them. In nucleotides, the CDR3 is TGTGCCAGCAGCGTAGGTGAGGGACGTGGCTACACCTTC. Its protein product is CASSVGEGRGYTF. Looking up the rest from reference TRBV9 and TRBJ1-2 gives the full variable domain: DSGVTQTPKHLITATGQRVTLRCSPRSGDLSVYWYQQSLDQGLQFLIQYYNGEERAKGNILERFSAQQFPDLHSELNLSSLELGDSALYFCASSVGEGRGYTFGSGTRLTVV.

This clone has only a few counts. The chain combines TRBV18 with TRBJ1-1; D is undetermined. Germline-derived CDR1 and CDR2 are KGHSH and LQKENI. CDR3 length equals 14 residues. The V end lost 3 bases, the J end lost 3 bases, and 11 bases lay between the germline ends. This chain's CDR3 is CASSPGKQHTEAFF. As DNA, the CDR3 is TGTGCCAGCTCACCTGGTAAGCAACACACTGAAGCTTTCTTT.

The V gene is TRBV5-1, the J gene TRBJ1-6; no clear D. Germline CDR1 reads SGHRS; CDR2 reads YFSETQ. V was pared by 2 bases and J by 0 bases, with 9 bases between. The CDR3 has 16 amino acids. The CDR3 DNA is TGCGCCAGCAGCTTCGAAGGGCTCTCCTATAATTCACCCCTCCACTTT. As protein: CASSFEGLSYNSPLHF.

The count of this clone is one. J is TRBJ2-1 and V is TRBV2; 11 nucleotides match TRBD2. J was trimmed by 9 bases and V by 6 bases; bases with no gene match: 7. Germline V gene lookup returns CDR1 SNHLY and CDR2 FYNNEI. The CDR3 runs 14 residues. CDR3 nucleotides: TGTGCCAGCAGAAGTAGCGGGGGGGCTACTGAGCAGTTCTTC. Translation: CASRSSGGATEQFF.

The chain uses TRBV7-9 and TRBJ1-1; D is unresolved. The V gene lost 1 base and the J gene lost 1 base, with 10 bases spanning the gap. CDR3 length equals 15 residues. Germline V CDR1 and CDR2: SEHNR, FQNEAQ (reference sequence). CDR3 in amino acids: CASSLGNTGNTEAFF. CDR3 nucleotide sequence: TGTGCCAGCAGCTTAGGGAACACCGGGAACACTGAAGCTTTCTTT. Full variable domain (outside the CDR3, taken from reference TRBV7-9 and TRBJ1-1): DTGVSQNPRHKITKRGQNVTFRCDPISEHNRLYWYRQTLGQGPEFLTYFQNEAQLEKSRLLSDRFSAERPKGSFSTLEIQRTEQGDSAMYLCASSLGNTGNTEAFFGQGTRLTVV.

The V gene is TRBV6-6, the J gene TRBJ2-5, with a tentative D call TRBD2 (6 bases). Trimming took off 5 bases at V and 2 bases at J, with 12 bases between the two ends. Germline V CDR1 and CDR2: MNHNY, SVGAGI (reference sequence). CDR3 length equals 14 residues. The CDR3 bases are TGTGCCAGCAGTACAAAGACTAGACAAGAGACCCAGTACTTC. As protein: CASSTKTRQETQYF.

V is TRBV6-1 and J is TRBJ1-1, with D hard to call. Germline V gives CDR1 MNHNS, CDR2 SASEGT. This CDR3 is built from 14 residues. Trimming stripped 2 bases from V and 7 bases from J, with 14 bases between. The CDR3 bases are TGTGCCAGCAGTGAAATGGCTGGACGAGGTGAAGCTTTCTTT. This gives the protein CASSEMAGRGEAFF.

J is TRBJ1-1 and V is TRBV27; D is possibly TRBD1 (5 bases). The CDR3 loop spans 12 amino acids. Germline-derived CDR1 and CDR2 are MNHEY and SMNVEV (reference sequence). Trimming removed 6 bases from V and 5 bases from J, with 10 bases in between. CDR3 nucleotide sequence: TGTGCCAGCAGAACTGGGGGGACTGAAGCTTTCTTT. Its translation is CASRTGGTEAFF.

In DNA form, the CDR3 reads TGTGCCAGCAGCCCAGGACAGTACTCAGATACGCAGTATTTT. Translation gives CASSPGQYSDTQYF. The rearrangement uses TRBV7-6 and TRBJ2-3, with D perhaps matching TRBD1 (6 bases). CDR3 length equals 14 residues. The germline V and J ends were trimmed by 5 bases and 4 bases, with 13 bases remaining between them. CDR1 is SGHVS, CDR2 FNYEAQ, per germline.

V is TRBV7-9 and J is TRBJ1-3; D is unresolved. Trimming took off 2 bases at V and 9 bases at J, with 2 bases between the two ends. Germline V lookup: CDR1 SEHNR, CDR2 FQNEAQ (reference sequence). CDR3 length: 10 amino acids. CDR3 sequence: CASSLPTIYF. CDR3 bases: TGTGCCAGCAGCTTACCCACCATATATTTT.

This chain links TRBV29-1 with TRBJ1-4; perhaps TRBD1 as D (5 bases). Germline V lookup: CDR1 SQVTM, CDR2 ANQGSEA. Between the trimmed V and J ends, which lost 7 bases and 5 bases, there was a span of 5 bases. The length of the CDR3 is 10 residues. The CDR3 region has the DNA TGCAGCGGGGGGAATGAAAAACTGTTTTTT. It translates to CSGGNEKLFF.

Concerning this clone: The junction does not match germline at one end; this may be a read error. V and J are TRBV6-5 and TRBJ1-1, with 7 nucleotides matching TRBD1. The CDR3 is 13 amino acids. Germline V lookup: CDR1 MNHEY, CDR2 SVGAGI. The CDR3 region has the DNA TGTGCCAGCAGCGACACCGGGGACAGAAGCGATTGGTTT. It translates to CASSDTGDRSDWF.

For the CDR3, the DNA is TGTGCCAGCAGCCTTATGGACGCGAACACCGGGGAGCTGTTTTTT. It encodes CASSLMDANTGELFF. V is TRBV9 and J is TRBJ2-2, with D hard to call. From germline, CDR1 is SGDLS and CDR2 YYNGEE. Trimming stripped 4 bases from V and 0 bases from J, with 10 bases between. The CDR3 totals 15 residues.

In this sample, this clone turned up a few times. The V call is TRBV30, the J call TRBJ1-2, with D unresolved. Per germline, CDR1 GTSNPN and CDR2 SVGIG (reference sequence). The V end was cut by 3 bases, the J end by 5 bases, with 13 bases between. This CDR3 has 13 amino acids. The CDR3 protein is CAWSGRPEYGYTF. In DNA, the CDR3 is TGTGCCTGGAGCGGTCGCCCGGAGTATGGCTACACCTTC. The whole variable domain, filled in from reference TRBV30 and TRBJ1-2, reads SQTIHQWPATLVQPVGSPLSLECTVEGTSNPNLYWYRQAAGRGLQLLFYSVGIGQISSEVPQNLSASRPQDRQFILSSKKLLLSDSGFYLCAWSGRPEYGYTFGSGTRLTVV.